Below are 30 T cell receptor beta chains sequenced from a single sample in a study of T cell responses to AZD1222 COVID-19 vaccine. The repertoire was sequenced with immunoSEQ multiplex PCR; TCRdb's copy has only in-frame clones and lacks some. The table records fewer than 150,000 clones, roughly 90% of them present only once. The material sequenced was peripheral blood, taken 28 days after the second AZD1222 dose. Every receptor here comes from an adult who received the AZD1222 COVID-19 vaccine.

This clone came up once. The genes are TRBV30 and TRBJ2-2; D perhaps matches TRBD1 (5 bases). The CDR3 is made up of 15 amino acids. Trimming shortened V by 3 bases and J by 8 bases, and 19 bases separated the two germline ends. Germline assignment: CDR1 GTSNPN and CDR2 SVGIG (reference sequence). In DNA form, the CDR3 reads TGTGCCTGGAGCCCAAAAGGTCAGGGAATGGGGGAGCTGTTTTTT. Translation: CAWSPKGQGMGELFF.

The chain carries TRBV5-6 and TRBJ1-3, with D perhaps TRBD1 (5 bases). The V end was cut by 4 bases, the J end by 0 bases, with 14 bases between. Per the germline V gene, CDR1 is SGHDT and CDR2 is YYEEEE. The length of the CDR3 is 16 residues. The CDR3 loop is CASSRGTADSGNTIYF. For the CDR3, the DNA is TGTGCCAGCAGCCGAGGGACGGCTGACTCTGGAAACACCATATATTTT. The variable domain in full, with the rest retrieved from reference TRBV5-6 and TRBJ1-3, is DAGVTQSPTHLIKTRGQQVTLRCSPKSGHDTVSWYQQALGQGPQFIFQYYEEEERQRGNFPDRFSGHQFPNYSSELNVNALLLGDSALYLCASSRGTADSGNTIYFGEGSWLTVV.

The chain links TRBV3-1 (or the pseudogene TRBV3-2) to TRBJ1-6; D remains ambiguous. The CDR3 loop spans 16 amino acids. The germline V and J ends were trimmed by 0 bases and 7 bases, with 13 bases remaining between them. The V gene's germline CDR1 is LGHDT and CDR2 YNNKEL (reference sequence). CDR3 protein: CASSQDGQRVNSPLHF. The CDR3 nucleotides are TGTGCCAGCAGCCAAGATGGGCAGAGGGTGAATTCACCCCTCCACTTT.

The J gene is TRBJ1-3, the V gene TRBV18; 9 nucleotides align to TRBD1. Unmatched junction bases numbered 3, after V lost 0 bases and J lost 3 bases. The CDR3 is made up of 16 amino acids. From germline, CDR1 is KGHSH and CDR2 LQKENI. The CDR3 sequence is CASSPPRDRVGNTIYF. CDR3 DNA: TGTGCCAGCTCACCACCCCGGGACAGGGTTGGAAACACCATATATTTT.

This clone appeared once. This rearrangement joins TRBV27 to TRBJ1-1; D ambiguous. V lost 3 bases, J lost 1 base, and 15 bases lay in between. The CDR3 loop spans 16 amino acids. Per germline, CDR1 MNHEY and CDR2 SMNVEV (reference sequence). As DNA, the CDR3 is TGTGCCAGCAGTTTCCTTCCCCTGCGACAGAACACTGAAGCTTTCTTT. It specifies CASSFLPLRQNTEAFF.

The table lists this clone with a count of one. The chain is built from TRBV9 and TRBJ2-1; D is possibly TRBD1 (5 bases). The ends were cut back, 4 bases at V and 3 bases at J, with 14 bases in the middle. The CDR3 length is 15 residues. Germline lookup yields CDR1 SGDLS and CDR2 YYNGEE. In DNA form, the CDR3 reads TGTGCCAGCAGCCTCCAAGGGGCAGACTACAATGAGCAGTTCTTC. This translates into CASSLQGADYNEQFF.

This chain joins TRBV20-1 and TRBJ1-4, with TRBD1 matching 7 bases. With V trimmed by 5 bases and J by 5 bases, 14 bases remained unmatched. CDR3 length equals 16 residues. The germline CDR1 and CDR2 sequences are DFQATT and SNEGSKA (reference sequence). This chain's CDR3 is CSARAPLDRRNEKLFF. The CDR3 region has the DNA TGCAGTGCTCGTGCCCCCTTGGACAGGCGGAATGAAAAACTGTTTTTT.

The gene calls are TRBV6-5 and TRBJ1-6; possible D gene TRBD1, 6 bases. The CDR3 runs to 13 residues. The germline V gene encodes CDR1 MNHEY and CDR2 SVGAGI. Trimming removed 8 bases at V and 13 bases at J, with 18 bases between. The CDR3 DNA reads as TGTGCCAGCGGCGACAGGCCAGCGGCCCCCCTCCACTTT. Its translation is CASGDRPAAPLHF.

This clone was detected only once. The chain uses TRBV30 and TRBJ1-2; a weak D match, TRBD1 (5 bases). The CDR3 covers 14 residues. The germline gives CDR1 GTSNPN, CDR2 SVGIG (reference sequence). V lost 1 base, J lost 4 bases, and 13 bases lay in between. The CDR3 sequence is CAWSGQGSTYGYTF. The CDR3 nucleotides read TGTGCCTGGAGTGGGCAGGGTAGCACCTATGGCTACACCTTC.

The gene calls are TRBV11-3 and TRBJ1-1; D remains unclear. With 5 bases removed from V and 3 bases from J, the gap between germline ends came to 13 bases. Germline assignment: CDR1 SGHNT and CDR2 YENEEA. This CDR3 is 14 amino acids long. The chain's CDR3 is CASSRGPRDTEAFF. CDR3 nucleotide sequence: TGTGCCAGCAGCCGCGGACCGAGGGACACTGAAGCTTTCTTT.

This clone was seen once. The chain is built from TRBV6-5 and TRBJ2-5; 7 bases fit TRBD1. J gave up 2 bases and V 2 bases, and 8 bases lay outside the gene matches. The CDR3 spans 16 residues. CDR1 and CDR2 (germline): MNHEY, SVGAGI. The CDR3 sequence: CASSYGTGQVQETQYF. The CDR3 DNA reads TGTGCCAGCAGTTACGGTACCGGACAGGTTCAAGAGACCCAGTACTTC.

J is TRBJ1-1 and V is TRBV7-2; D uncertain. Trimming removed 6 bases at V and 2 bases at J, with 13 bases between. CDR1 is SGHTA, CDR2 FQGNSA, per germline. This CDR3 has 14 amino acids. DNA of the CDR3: TGTGCCAGCAGGAGATCCGGACCTAACACTGAAGCTTTCTTT. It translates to CASRRSGPNTEAFF.

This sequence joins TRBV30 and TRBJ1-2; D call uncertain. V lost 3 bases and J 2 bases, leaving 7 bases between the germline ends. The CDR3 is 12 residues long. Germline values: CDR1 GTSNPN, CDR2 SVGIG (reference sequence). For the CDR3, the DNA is TGTGCCTGGAGCGGGCAGAACTATGGCTACACCTTC. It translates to CAWSGQNYGYTF. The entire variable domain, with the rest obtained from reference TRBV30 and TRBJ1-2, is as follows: SQTIHQWPATLVQPVGSPLSLECTVEGTSNPNLYWYRQAAGRGLQLLFYSVGIGQISSEVPQNLSASRPQDRQFILSSKKLLLSDSGFYLCAWSGQNYGYTFGSGTRLTVV.

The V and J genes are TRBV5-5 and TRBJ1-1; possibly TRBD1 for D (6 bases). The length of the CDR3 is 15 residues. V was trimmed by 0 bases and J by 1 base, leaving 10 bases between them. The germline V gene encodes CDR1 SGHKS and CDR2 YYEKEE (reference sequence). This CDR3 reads CASSLGGGQNTEAFF. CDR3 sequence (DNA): TGTGCCAGCAGCTTGGGAGGGGGGCAGAACACTGAAGCTTTCTTT.

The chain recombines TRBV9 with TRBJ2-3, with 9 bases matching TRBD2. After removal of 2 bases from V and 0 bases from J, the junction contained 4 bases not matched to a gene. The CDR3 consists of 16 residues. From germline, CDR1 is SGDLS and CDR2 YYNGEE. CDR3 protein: CASSVRLAASTDTQYF. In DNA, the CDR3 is TGTGCCAGCAGCGTTAGACTAGCGGCTAGCACAGATACGCAGTATTTT.

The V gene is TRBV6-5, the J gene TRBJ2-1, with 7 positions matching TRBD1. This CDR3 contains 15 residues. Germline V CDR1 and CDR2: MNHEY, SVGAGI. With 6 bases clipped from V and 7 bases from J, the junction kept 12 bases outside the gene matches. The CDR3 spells CASRPGTVFGNEQFF. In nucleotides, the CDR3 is TGTGCCAGCAGACCTGGGACAGTTTTTGGGAATGAGCAGTTCTTC.

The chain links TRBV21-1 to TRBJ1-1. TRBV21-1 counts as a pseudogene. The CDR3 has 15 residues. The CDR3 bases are TGTGCCAGCAGCAAAGAGGAGGAGGTGAACACTGAAGCTTTCTTT. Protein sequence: CASSKEEEVNTEAFF.

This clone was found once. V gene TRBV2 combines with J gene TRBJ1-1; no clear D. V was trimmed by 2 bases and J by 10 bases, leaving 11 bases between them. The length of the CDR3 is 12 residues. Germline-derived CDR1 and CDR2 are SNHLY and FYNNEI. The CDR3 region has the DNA TGTGCCAGCAGTGAATTGTCTCTCGGAGCTTTCTTT. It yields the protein CASSELSLGAFF. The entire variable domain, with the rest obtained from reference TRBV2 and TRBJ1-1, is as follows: EPEVTQTPSHQVTQMGQEVILRCVPISNHLYFYWYRQILGQKVEFLVSFYNNEISEKSEIFDDQFSVERPDGSNFTLKIRSTKLEDSAMYFCASSELSLGAFFGQGTRLTVV.

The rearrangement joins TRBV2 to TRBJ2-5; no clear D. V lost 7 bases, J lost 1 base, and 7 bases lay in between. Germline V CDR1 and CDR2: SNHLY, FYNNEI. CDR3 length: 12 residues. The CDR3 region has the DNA TGTGCCAGCACGCTAGTCCAAGAGACCCAGTACTTC. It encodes CASTLVQETQYF.

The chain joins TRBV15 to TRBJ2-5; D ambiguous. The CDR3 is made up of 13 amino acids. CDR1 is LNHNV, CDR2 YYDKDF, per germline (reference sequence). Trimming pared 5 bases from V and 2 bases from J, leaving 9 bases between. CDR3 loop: CATSVIGQETQYF. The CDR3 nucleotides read TGTGCCACCAGCGTTATCGGTCAAGAGACCCAGTACTTC.

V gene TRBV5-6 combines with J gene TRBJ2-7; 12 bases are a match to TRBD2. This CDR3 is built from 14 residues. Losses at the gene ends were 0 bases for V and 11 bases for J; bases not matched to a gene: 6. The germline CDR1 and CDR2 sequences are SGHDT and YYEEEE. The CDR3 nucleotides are TGTGCCAGCAGCTTGGGACTAGCGGGAGTGGGAGAGTACTTC. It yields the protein CASSLGLAGVGEYF.

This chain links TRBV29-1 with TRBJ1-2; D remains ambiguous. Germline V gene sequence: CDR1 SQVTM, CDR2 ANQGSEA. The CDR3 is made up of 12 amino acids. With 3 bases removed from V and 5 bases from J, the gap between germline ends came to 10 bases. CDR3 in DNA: TGCAGCGTTGATGAGGGAGGGTATGGCTACACCTTC. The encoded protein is CSVDEGGYGYTF.

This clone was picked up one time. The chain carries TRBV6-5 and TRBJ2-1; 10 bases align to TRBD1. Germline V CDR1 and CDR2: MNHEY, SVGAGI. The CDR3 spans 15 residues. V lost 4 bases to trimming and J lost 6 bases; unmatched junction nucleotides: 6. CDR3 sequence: CASSSPGQGSNEQFF. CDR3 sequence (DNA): TGTGCCAGCAGTTCACCGGGACAGGGGTCCAATGAGCAGTTCTTC.

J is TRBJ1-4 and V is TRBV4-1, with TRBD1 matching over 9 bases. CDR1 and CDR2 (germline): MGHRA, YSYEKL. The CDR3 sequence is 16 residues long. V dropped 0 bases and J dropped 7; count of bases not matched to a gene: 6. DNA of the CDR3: TGCGCCAGCAGCCAAGATTTGGGGACAGGGCTTGAAAAACTGTTTTTT. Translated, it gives CASSQDLGTGLEKLFF.

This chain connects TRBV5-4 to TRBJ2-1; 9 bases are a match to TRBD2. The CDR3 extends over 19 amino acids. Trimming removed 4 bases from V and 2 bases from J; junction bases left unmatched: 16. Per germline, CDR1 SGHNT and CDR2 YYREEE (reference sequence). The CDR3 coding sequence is TGTGCCAGCAGCACCGGTTTCGTCTGGCGGGAGGGCACCTACAATGAGCAGTTCTTC. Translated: CASSTGFVWREGTYNEQFF.

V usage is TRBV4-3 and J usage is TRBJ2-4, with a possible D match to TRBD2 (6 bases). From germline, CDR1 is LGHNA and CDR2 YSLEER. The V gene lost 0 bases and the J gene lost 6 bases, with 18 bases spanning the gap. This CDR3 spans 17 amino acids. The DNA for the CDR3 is TGCGCCAGCAGCCAAGACACGGGAGTGGGACCTGGAAACATTCAGTACTTC. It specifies CASSQDTGVGPGNIQYF.

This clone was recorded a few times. The CDR3 region has the DNA TGTGCCAGCAGTTTAATGCTTAGCGGCTACACCTTC. It specifies CASSLMLSGYTF. The gene calls are TRBV28 and TRBJ1-2; unclear D gene. Looked up from germline, CDR1 is MDHEN and CDR2 is SYDVKM. Trimming left V 2 bases short and J 8 bases short, with 9 bases between. The CDR3 spans 12 residues.

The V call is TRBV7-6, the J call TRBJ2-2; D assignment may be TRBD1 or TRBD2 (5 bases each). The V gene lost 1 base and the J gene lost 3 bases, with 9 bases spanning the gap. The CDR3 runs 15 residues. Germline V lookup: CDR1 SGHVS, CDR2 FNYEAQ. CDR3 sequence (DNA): TGTGCCAGCAGCTTAGGGCAGGGAGACACCGGGGAGCTGTTTTTT. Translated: CASSLGQGDTGELFF.

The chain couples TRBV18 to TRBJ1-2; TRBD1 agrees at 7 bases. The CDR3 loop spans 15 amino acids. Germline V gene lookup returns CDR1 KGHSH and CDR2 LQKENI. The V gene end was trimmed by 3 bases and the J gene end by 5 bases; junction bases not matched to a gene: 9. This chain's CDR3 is CASSPGQPATYGYTF. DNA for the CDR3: TGTGCCAGCTCACCGGGACAGCCAGCGACATATGGCTACACCTTC.

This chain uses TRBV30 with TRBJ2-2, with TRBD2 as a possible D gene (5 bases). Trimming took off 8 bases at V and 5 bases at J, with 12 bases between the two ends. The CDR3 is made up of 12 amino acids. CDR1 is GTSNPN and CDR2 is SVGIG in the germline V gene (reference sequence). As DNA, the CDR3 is TGTGCCCGTGTCGGGGTTACCGGGGAGCTGTTTTTT. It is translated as CARVGVTGELFF.